The TCR beta chain described here comes from a study of blood T cells in healthy people across ages. CDR3 length equals 14 residues. V lost 2 bases to trimming and J lost 0 bases, with 8 bases between them. CDR1 and CDR2 from the germline V gene are DFQATT and SNEGSKA (reference sequence). Findings and caveats of the study: The long-lived group displayed more naive CD4+ cells, plus higher diversity, than the aged donors did.

Each donor was a healthy Caucasian individual from Russia, aged about 6 to 90. They isolated at least 6 million PBMCs from each sample. As regards this clonotype: Its antigen is unidentified.

With a J-beta primer mix and a sample-barcoded 5' primer, a second PCR ran roughly 7 to 11 cycles. Each cDNA was tagged by a template-switch adaptor containing 12 random nucleotides. One entry per CDR3 protein results from TCRdb running MiXCR on the 5' RACE reads. In the table there are about 570,000 distinct CDR3 sequences, about 25% of which are singletons. The sequenced sample consisted of blood. The rearrangement joins TRBV20-1 to TRBJ1-3; D is possibly TRBD1 (6 bases). The sequence came from a woman aged 70-85 years in good health. CDR3 residues: CSARTGSSGNTIYF. The CDR3 region has the DNA TGCAGTGCTAGAACAGGGAGCTCTGGAAACACCATATATTTT.